The 5 T cell receptor beta chains in this list originate from one sample, sequenced in a study of CD8+ T cells in alopecia areata. Sequencing used cDNA as its template, made by extracting RNA and reverse transcribing it. Produced via immunoSEQ multiplex PCR; TCRdb's table is partial and in-frame only. The sample is made up of about 110,000 clones, none counted only once. The material sequenced was lesional skin. These receptors were collected from a C3H/HeJ mouse with alopecia areata. The strain is characterized by the MHC haplotype H2-k.

This clone came up many times. Gene names denote mouse genes. The sequenced fragment ends 4 residues before the CDR3 boundary, so the rest is inferred from the germline J gene. J is TRBJ2-1 and V is TRBV13-3; 7 nucleotides line up with TRBD2. This CDR3 is 14 amino acids long. Germline-derived CDR1 and CDR2 are NNHDY and SYVADS. V lost 2 bases, J lost 6 bases, and 5 bases stayed unmatched. CDR3 DNA, as far as it was read: TGTGCCAGCAGTGAAAAGGACTGGCTTGCT. This codes for CASSEKDWLA. The whole CDR3 sequence reads CASSEKDWLAEQFF.

This clone was found many times. Mouse gene names and germline throughout. The read finishes 4 residues shy of the CDR3 end, and the germline J gene is used to complete it. Other DNA sequences in the sample encode the same CDR3. The V call is TRBV13-3, the J call TRBJ2-7, with 7 bases lining up with TRBD1. CDR3 length equals 13 residues. V lost 5 bases to trimming and J lost 2 bases; unmatched junction nucleotides: 4. From germline, CDR1 is NNHDY and CDR2 SYVADS. The CDR3 DNA, read in part, is TGTGCCAGCAGCCTCGGGACAGCCTAT. This gives the protein CASSLGTAY. The entire CDR3 protein is CASSLGTAYEQYF.

The sample holds a few counts of this clone. Gene names and germline refer to mouse. CDR3 protein: CASSERGGRDEQYF. The sequenced CDR3 bases are TGTGCCAGCAGTGAACGGGGGGGCCGGGAT. This chain uses TRBV13-3 with TRBJ2-7; 8 bases agree with TRBD2. The sequenced fragment ends 4 residues before the CDR3 boundary, so the rest is inferred from the germline J gene. Germline CDR1 NNHDY, CDR2 SYVADS. CDR3 size: 14 residues.

Only a few counts were recorded for this clone. Gene names follow the mouse nomenclature. The DNA read from the CDR3 is TGTGCTAGCAGTAGTCTGGACCAAGAC. Protein sequence: CASSSLDQD. The complete CDR3 reads CASSSLDQDTQYF. V and J are TRBV17 and TRBJ2-5; unclear D gene. The read gets to within 4 residues of the CDR3 end, and the germline J gene fills in the rest. Germline values: CDR1 MNHDT, CDR2 YYDKIL. The length of the CDR3 is 13 residues. Trimming shortened V by 3 bases and J by 1 base, and 5 bases separated the two germline ends.

This clone was counted only a few times. Gene names refer to mouse genes. The CDR3 is cut off 4 residues early in the read; its end comes from the germline J gene. J is TRBJ2-7 and V is TRBV29; D unclear. This CDR3 is built from 13 residues. V dropped 6 bases and J dropped 0 bases, with 9 bases sitting between them. In germline, CDR1 is MSHET, CDR2 SYDVDS. This CDR3 reads CASSSADSYEQYF. The CDR3 bases that were read are TGTGCTAGCAGCTCAGCAGACTCCTAT.